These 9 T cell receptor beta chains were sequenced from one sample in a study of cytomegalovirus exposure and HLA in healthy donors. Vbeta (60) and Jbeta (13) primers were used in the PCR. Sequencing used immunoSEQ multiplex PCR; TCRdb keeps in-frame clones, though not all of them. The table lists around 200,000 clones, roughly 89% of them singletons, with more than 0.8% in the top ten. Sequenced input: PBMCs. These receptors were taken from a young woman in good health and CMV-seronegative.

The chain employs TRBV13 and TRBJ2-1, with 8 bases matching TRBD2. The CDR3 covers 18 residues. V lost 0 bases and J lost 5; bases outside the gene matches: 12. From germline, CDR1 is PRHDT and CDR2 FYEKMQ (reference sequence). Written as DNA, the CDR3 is TGTGCCAGCAGCTTAGGCCTGCTCAGCGGGGGCCACGACAATGAGCAGTTCTTC. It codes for CASSLGLLSGGHDNEQFF.

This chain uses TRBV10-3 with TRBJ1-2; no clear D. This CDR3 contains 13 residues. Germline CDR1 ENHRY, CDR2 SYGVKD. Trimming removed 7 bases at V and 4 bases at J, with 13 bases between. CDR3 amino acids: CAIKHSRTYGYTF. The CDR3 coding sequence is TGTGCCATCAAACATAGCCGCACCTATGGCTACACCTTC.

CDR3 nucleotides: TGCGCCAGCAGCCCTCACGAGGGGGGGGTACGCACCGGGGAGCTGTTTTTT. This codes for CASSPHEGGVRTGELFF. The rearrangement joins TRBV4-3 to TRBJ2-2, with TRBD2 as a possible D gene (7 bases). There are 17 residues in the CDR3. The V gene lost 4 bases and the J gene lost 4 bases, with 19 bases spanning the gap. The germline V gene has CDR1 LGHNA and CDR2 YSLEER.

The CDR3 coding sequence is TGTGCCAGCAGTTACGGTTCAGGGGGCGGCTATGGCTACACCTTC. Protein: CASSYGSGGGYGYTF. V usage is TRBV6-5 and J usage is TRBJ1-2, with TRBD1 matching 8 bases. V lost 2 bases to trimming and J lost 4 bases; unmatched junction nucleotides: 6. Germline values: CDR1 MNHEY, CDR2 SVGAGI. The CDR3 is 15 amino acids.

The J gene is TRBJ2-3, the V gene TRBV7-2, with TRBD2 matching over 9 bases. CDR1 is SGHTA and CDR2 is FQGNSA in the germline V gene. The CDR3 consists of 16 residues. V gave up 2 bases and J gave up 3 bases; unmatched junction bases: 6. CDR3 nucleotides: TGTGCCAGCAGCTTATTTAGCGGGAGTGGTACAGATACGCAGTATTTT. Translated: CASSLFSGSGTDTQYF.

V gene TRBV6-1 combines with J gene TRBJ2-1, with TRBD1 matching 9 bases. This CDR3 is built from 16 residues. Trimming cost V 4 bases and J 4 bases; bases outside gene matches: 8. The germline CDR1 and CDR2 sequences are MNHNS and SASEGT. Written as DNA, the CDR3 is TGTGCCAGCAGTGGCTATACAGGGGGCGCGTACAATGAGCAGTTCTTC. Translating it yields CASSGYTGGAYNEQFF.

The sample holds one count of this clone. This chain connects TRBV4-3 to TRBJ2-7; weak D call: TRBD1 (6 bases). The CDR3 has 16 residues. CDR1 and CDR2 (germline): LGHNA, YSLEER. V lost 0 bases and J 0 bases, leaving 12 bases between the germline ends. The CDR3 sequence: CASSQDTGSGSYEQYF. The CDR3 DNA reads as TGCGCCAGCAGCCAAGATACAGGGTCGGGCTCCTACGAGCAGTACTTC.

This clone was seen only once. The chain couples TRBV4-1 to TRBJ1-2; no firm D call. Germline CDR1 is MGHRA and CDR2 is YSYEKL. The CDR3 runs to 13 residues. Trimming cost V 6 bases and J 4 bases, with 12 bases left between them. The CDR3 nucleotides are TGCGCCAGCAGGCCCGGGAGCTCCTATGGCTACACCTTC. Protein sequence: CASRPGSSYGYTF.

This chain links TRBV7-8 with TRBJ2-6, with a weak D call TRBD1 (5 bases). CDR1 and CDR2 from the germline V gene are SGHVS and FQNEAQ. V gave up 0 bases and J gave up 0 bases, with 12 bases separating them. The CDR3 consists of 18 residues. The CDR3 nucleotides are TGTGCCAGCAGCTTAGCAAGGGGCAGGAGCTCTGGGGCCAACGTCCTGACTTTC. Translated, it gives CASSLARGRSSGANVLTF. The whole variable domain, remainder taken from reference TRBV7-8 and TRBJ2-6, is GAGVSQSPRYKVAKRGQDVALRCDPISGHVSLFWYQQALGQGPEFLTYFQNEAQLDKSGLPSDRFFAERPEGSVSTLKIQRTQQEDSAVYLCASSLARGRSSGANVLTFGAGSRLTVL.